The 5 T cell receptor beta chains presented below share a single source sample, sequenced in a study of radiotherapy plus CTLA-4 blockade in lung cancer. Sequencing used immunoSEQ multiplex PCR; TCRdb keeps in-frame clones, though not all of them. The sample carries about 67,000 clones, about 72% recorded once. Sequencing was performed on peripheral blood, taken from a patient treated with radiotherapy plus ipilimumab. The receptors were sampled from a human donor with non-small cell lung cancer whose response to radiotherapy plus ipilimumab could not be evaluated. Some clones in this sample may be carry-over from other donors' samples.

In DNA, the CDR3 is TGTGCCAGCAGCTTAATGCTAGCGGGGGCCCTCGTGAACACCGGGGAGCTGTTTTTT. This translates into CASSLMLAGALVNTGELFF. The rearrangement joins TRBV7-3 to TRBJ2-2, with 10 nucleotides matching TRBD2. The CDR3 spans 19 residues. J was trimmed by 1 base and V by 1 base; bases with no gene match: 9. CDR1 and CDR2 (germline): SGHTA, FQGTGA.

This clone was picked up one time. The gene calls are TRBV9 and TRBJ1-1, with no clear D. Trimming shortened V by 1 base and J by 5 bases, and 9 bases separated the two germline ends. Per germline, CDR1 SGDLS and CDR2 YYNGEE. The CDR3 extends over 13 amino acids. CDR3 bases: TGTGCCAGCAGCGTACCCGGGGAGACTGAAGCTTTCTTT. This codes for CASSVPGETEAFF.

This clone was seen just once. V gene TRBV5-1 combines with J gene TRBJ1-2; 8 bases align to TRBD1. Germline CDR1 SGHRS, CDR2 YFSETQ. J lost 3 bases, V lost 5 bases, and 6 bases had no gene match. There are 14 residues in the CDR3. The CDR3 spells CASSFGQGDYGYTF. DNA of the CDR3: TGCGCCAGCAGTTTTGGACAGGGAGACTATGGCTACACCTTC.

V gene TRBV10-3 combines with J gene TRBJ2-1, with 7 bases that match TRBD1. The junction had 7 bases not matched to a gene; V was cut back by 5 bases and J by 3 bases. The CDR3 contains 15 residues. The germline CDR1 and CDR2 sequences are ENHRY and SYGVKD. Here the CDR3 reads CAISSTGAIYNEQFF. The DNA for the CDR3 is TGTGCCATCAGTTCAACAGGGGCGATCTACAATGAGCAGTTCTTC.

The V and J genes are TRBV29-1 and TRBJ2-3; tentatively, D is TRBD1 (9 bases). V lost 8 bases, J lost 1 base, and 19 bases lay in between. CDR3 length: 15 residues. Germline V gene data show CDR1 as SQVTM and CDR2 as ANQGSEA. The CDR3 bases are TGCAGCCTCAACGGGGGGGACAGGGGCACAGATACGCAGTATTTT. Protein sequence: CSLNGGDRGTDTQYF.